The next 30 T cell receptor beta chains were all read from a single sample in a study of CD8+CD57+ T cells in acquired aplastic anemia. The use of genomic DNA as template underpinned the TCR beta VDJ and CDR3 profiling. Using its own MiXCR run on the reads, TCRdb lists one record per CDR3 protein. Among under 250,000 distinct CDR3 sequences listed, 65% were seen once. Whoever was chosen for sequencing had shown CD8+CD57+ cell expansion by flow cytometry. Sequencing was performed on sorted CD4+, CD8+, or CD8+CD57+ T cells (not recorded which) from PBMCs. These receptors all stem from a human donor with aplastic anemia.

Comment on this clonotype: Germline and junction disagree at one end, which may indicate a read error. The J gene is TRBJ1-3, the V gene TRBV20-1, with 7 positions matching TRBD1. Germline V CDR1 and CDR2: DFQATT, SNEGSKA (reference sequence). The CDR3 sequence is 13 residues long. The CDR3 sequence: CSAQGVIGDTIYF. The CDR3 coding sequence is TGCAGTGCCCAGGGGGTCATTGGAGACACCATATATTTT.

The chain is built from TRBV5-6 and TRBJ1-3; unclear D gene. This CDR3 contains 14 residues. With 1 base removed from V and 3 bases from J, the gap between germline ends came to 8 bases. The germline gives CDR1 SGHDT, CDR2 YYEEEE. Written as DNA, the CDR3 is TGTGCCAGCAGCTTGTACGGGGTTGGAAACACCATATATTTT. It translates to CASSLYGVGNTIYF. The entire variable domain, with the rest obtained from reference TRBV5-6 and TRBJ1-3, is as follows: DAGVTQSPTHLIKTRGQQVTLRCSPKSGHDTVSWYQQALGQGPQFIFQYYEEEERQRGNFPDRFSGHQFPNYSSELNVNALLLGDSALYLCASSLYGVGNTIYFGEGSWLTVV.

The chain has TRBV12-3 or TRBV12-4 and TRBJ1-4; tentatively, D is TRBD1 (5 bases). V lost 3 bases to trimming and J lost 7 bases, with 12 bases between them. The CDR3 extends over 14 amino acids. The CDR3: CASSLRLQGEKLFF. CDR3 DNA: TGTGCCAGCAGTTTGCGTCTGCAGGGTGAAAAACTGTTTTTT.

The CDR3 nucleotides are TGTGCCAGTAAGTTTGCGGGGGACACCGGGGAGCTGTTTTTT. Translated: CASKFAGDTGELFF. The J gene is TRBJ2-2, the V gene TRBV19, with TRBD2 matching 7 bases. CDR3 length: 14 residues. Germline assignment: CDR1 LNHDA and CDR2 SQIVND (reference sequence). V lost 7 bases, J lost 3 bases, and 5 bases stayed unmatched.

The rearrangement uses TRBV7-6 and TRBJ1-5; tentatively, D is TRBD1 (5 bases). The CDR3 is made up of 16 amino acids. Germline V lookup: CDR1 SGHVS, CDR2 FNYEAQ. V gave up 4 bases and J gave up 2 bases, with 15 bases separating them. The CDR3 bases are TGTGCCAGCAGCTCAAGGGCCAGGGCCGGCAATCAGCCCCAGCATTTT. Encoded protein: CASSSRARAGNQPQHF.

The V call is TRBV2, the J call TRBJ1-4; TRBD1 is a possible D gene (5 bases). The CDR3 extends over 15 amino acids. Trimming removed 6 bases at V and 8 bases at J, with 19 bases between. Germline-derived CDR1 and CDR2 are SNHLY and FYNNEI. CDR3 DNA sequence: TGTGCCAGCAGGGCGACGTGGGGGTTTGGGGAAAAACTGTTTTTT. Translating gives CASRATWGFGEKLFF.

J is TRBJ1-2 and V is TRBV10-3, with TRBD1 matching over 12 bases. The V and J ends lost 3 bases and 4 bases, in that order; junction bases with no gene match: 3. The germline V gene has CDR1 ENHRY and CDR2 SYGVKD. This CDR3 spans 15 amino acids. The DNA of the CDR3 is TGTGCCATCAGTGACGGGACAGGGGGCTTCTATGGCTACACCTTC. Translated: CAISDGTGGFYGYTF.

J is TRBJ2-1 and V is TRBV20-1, with 11 bases aligning to TRBD2. V lost 2 bases to trimming and J lost 5 bases; unmatched junction nucleotides: 5. The V gene's germline CDR1 is DFQATT and CDR2 SNEGSKA (reference sequence). The CDR3 sequence is 15 residues long. As DNA, the CDR3 is TGCAGTGCTAGATTGACTAGCGGGGAGCACAATGAGCAGTTCTTC. Encoded protein: CSARLTSGEHNEQFF.

The V gene is TRBV15, the J gene TRBJ1-5, with unresolved D. The CDR3 is made up of 13 amino acids. Germline V gene lookup returns CDR1 LNHNV and CDR2 YYDKDF (reference sequence). The V and J ends lost 6 bases and 6 bases respectively, with 12 bases between them. CDR3 coding DNA: TGTGCCACCAGGTTCGGGGTAGGTCAGCCCCAGCATTTT. Its translation is CATRFGVGQPQHF.

V and J are TRBV7-9 and TRBJ2-2, with TRBD2 identical over 11 bases. Germline V gene lookup returns CDR1 SEHNR and CDR2 FQNEAQ (reference sequence). The CDR3 is 15 amino acids. V lost 6 bases and J lost 3; bases outside the gene matches: 3. The CDR3 DNA reads as TGTGCCAGCAGTCCGGGACTAGCGGACACCGGGGAGCTGTTTTTT. This translates into CASSPGLADTGELFF.

The sample holds a few counts of this clonotype. This sequence joins TRBV14 and TRBJ1-6; 8 positions match TRBD1. CDR3 length: 14 amino acids. Germline CDR1 reads SGHDN; CDR2 reads FVKESK. The trim removed 4 bases at V and 11 bases at J, leaving 7 bases unmatched. The CDR3 loop is CASSPRQGWTPLHF. CDR3 DNA sequence: TGTGCCAGCAGCCCTAGACAGGGGTGGACACCCCTCCACTTT.

A few counts support this clonotype. This chain links TRBV24-1 with TRBJ1-2; possible D gene TRBD1, 5 bases. The CDR3 is 11 residues long. Deletions cut 5 bases from V and 8 bases from J, with 8 bases between. Germline V gene lookup returns CDR1 KGHDR and CDR2 SFDVKD. For the CDR3, the DNA is TGTGCCACCAGTGGAGGGGACGGCTACACCTTC. Translating it yields CATSGGDGYTF.

V is TRBV7-2 and J is TRBJ1-2; the D gene is possibly TRBD1 (6 bases). The CDR3 is made up of 15 amino acids. Germline CDR1 and CDR2: SGHTA and FQGNSA. Trimming removed 1 base from V and 5 bases from J, with 14 bases in between. This CDR3 is CASSLGMTGQYGYTF. For the CDR3, the DNA is TGTGCCAGCAGCTTAGGCATGACAGGACAATATGGCTACACCTTC.

This sequence joins TRBV12-3 or TRBV12-4 and TRBJ2-6, with TRBD1 identical over 7 bases. The trim removed 4 bases at V and 4 bases at J, leaving 10 bases unmatched. The CDR3 sequence is 17 residues long. CDR3 loop: CASSYRGMVAGANVLTF. CDR3 in DNA: TGTGCCAGCAGTTACAGGGGAATGGTAGCCGGGGCCAACGTCCTGACTTTC.

The rearrangement joins TRBV15 to TRBJ2-2; 9 bases line up with TRBD1. The V and J ends lost 0 bases and 5 bases, in that order; junction bases with no gene match: 4. The CDR3 is 16 residues long. Germline values: CDR1 LNHNV, CDR2 YYDKDF (reference sequence). Written as DNA, the CDR3 is TGTGCCACCAGCAGAGATTTGACAGGGGGTACCGGGGAGCTGTTTTTT. As protein: CATSRDLTGGTGELFF.

The genes are TRBV24-1 and TRBJ2-3; TRBD2 is a possible D gene (5 bases). Per the germline V gene, CDR1 is KGHDR and CDR2 is SFDVKD. The CDR3 length is 16 residues. V was clipped by 0 bases and J by 1 base, with 10 bases between them. In DNA, the CDR3 is TGTGCCACCAGTGATTTGTCCAGCGGCCGCACAGATACGCAGTATTTT. Translation: CATSDLSSGRTDTQYF.

V usage is TRBV20-1 and J usage is TRBJ2-6, with no clear D. The germline V gene has CDR1 DFQATT and CDR2 SNEGSKA (reference sequence). The CDR3 spans 13 residues. Trimming left V 8 bases short and J 2 bases short, with 10 bases between. CDR3 loop: CSLYAPGANVLTF. The CDR3 DNA reads as TGCAGTCTTTATGCCCCTGGGGCCAACGTCCTGACTTTC.

This chain links TRBV2 with TRBJ2-1; 8 positions agree with TRBD2. Losses at the gene ends were 7 bases for V and 6 bases for J; bases not matched to a gene: 11. Germline-derived CDR1 and CDR2 are SNHLY and FYNNEI. The CDR3 is 15 residues long. In DNA form, the CDR3 reads TGTGCCAGCACTATAAGCGGGGGTTCCGTCAATGAGCAGTTCTTC. Translating gives CASTISGGSVNEQFF.

The rearrangement uses TRBV20-1 and TRBJ1-1, with TRBD1 as a possible D gene (6 bases). The CDR3 loop spans 13 amino acids. Germline-derived CDR1 and CDR2 are DFQATT and SNEGSKA (reference sequence). Trimming removed 6 bases from V and 4 bases from J, with 15 bases in between. CDR3 protein: CSAGSGAVTEAFF. CDR3 nucleotides: TGCAGTGCGGGATCAGGGGCAGTCACTGAAGCTTTCTTT.

The J gene is TRBJ2-1, the V gene TRBV20-1; 11 bases agree with TRBD2. V trimming: 4 bases; J trimming: 4 bases; junction bases outside the gene matches: 15. The CDR3 runs 18 residues. Germline CDR1 reads DFQATT; CDR2 reads SNEGSKA (reference sequence). CDR3 nucleotides: TGCAGTGCTACGCGACTAGCGGGGACGGGACTAGGGTACAATGAGCAGTTCTTC. Its translation: CSATRLAGTGLGYNEQFF.

In its sample, this clonotype was seen a few times. The V and J genes are TRBV6-2 or TRBV6-3 and TRBJ2-7, with D tentatively TRBD1 or TRBD2 (5 bases each). V lost 8 bases to trimming and J lost 4 bases, with 15 bases between them. Looked up from germline, CDR1 is MNHEY and CDR2 is SVGEGT. This CDR3 comprises 13 residues. The CDR3: CASGFEGTYEQYF. The CDR3 DNA is TGTGCCAGCGGATTTGAAGGGACGTACGAGCAGTACTTC.

The chain joins TRBV24-1 to TRBJ2-3; D may match TRBD1 or TRBD2 (5 bases each). Germline loops: CDR1 KGHDR, CDR2 SFDVKD. V dropped 12 bases and J dropped 2 bases, with 14 bases sitting between them. CDR3 length equals 13 residues. The CDR3 DNA is TGTGCCGTCCGGGGCAGCCTCACAGATACGCAGTATTTT. This translates into CAVRGSLTDTQYF.

The J gene is TRBJ2-5, the V gene TRBV20-1; D is possibly TRBD1 (6 bases). Germline V CDR1 and CDR2: DFQATT, SNEGSKA (reference sequence). Trimming stripped 3 bases from V and 2 bases from J, with 16 bases between. There are 15 residues in the CDR3. In nucleotides, the CDR3 is TGCAGTGCTAGCTCCGCCAGGGGATCTCAAGAGACCCAGTACTTC. This sequence encodes CSASSARGSQETQYF.

V is TRBV5-1 and J is TRBJ2-3, with a weak D call TRBD1 (5 bases). Germline-derived CDR1 and CDR2 are SGHRS and YFSETQ. With 5 bases removed from V and 2 bases from J, the gap between germline ends came to 9 bases. CDR3 length equals 13 residues. The CDR3 is CASSDSITDTQYF. The CDR3 bases are TGCGCCAGCAGTGACAGCATCACAGATACGCAGTATTTT.

The chain combines TRBV19 with TRBJ1-1; no firm D call. The CDR3 loop spans 13 amino acids. V shed 8 bases and J shed 5 bases, with 15 bases lying between them. Germline values: CDR1 LNHDA, CDR2 SQIVND (reference sequence). The CDR3 protein is CASRGNPGTEAFF. The DNA for the CDR3 is TGTGCCAGTCGGGGAAACCCTGGGACTGAAGCTTTCTTT. The whole variable domain, filled in from reference TRBV19 and TRBJ1-1, reads DGGITQSPKYLFRKEGQNVTLSCEQNLNHDAMYWYRQDPGQGLRLIYYSQIVNDFQKGDIAEGYSVSREKKESFPLTVTSAQKNPTAFYLCASRGNPGTEAFFGQGTRLTVV.

Comments on this clonotype: The conserved final phenylalanine or tryptophan is absent from the CDR3, which likely points to a read error. No DNA is shown, since the ends of the CDR3 on it are uncertain; the CDR3 is the one TCRdb lists. The rearrangement joins TRBV11-3 to TRBJ1-6; the table's D call, TRBD1, has no DNA check behind it. The CDR3 is 11 amino acids in total, end residues counted. CDR1 is SGHNT, CDR2 YENEEA, per germline. CDR3 in amino acids: CASSLPYRGLL.

This clonotype appeared a few times. V gene TRBV5-1 combines with J gene TRBJ2-1, with D unresolved. Trimming stripped 0 bases from V and 3 bases from J, with 7 bases between. The CDR3 extends over 14 amino acids. Germline CDR1 reads SGHRS; CDR2 reads YFSETQ. The CDR3 coding sequence is TGCGCCAGCAGCTTGGACATTGGCTACAATGAGCAGTTCTTC. The encoded protein is CASSLDIGYNEQFF.

This chain joins TRBV25-1 and TRBJ1-5; 9 positions agree with TRBD1. Trimming cost V 4 bases and J 7 bases; bases outside gene matches: 23. The V gene's germline CDR1 is MGHDK and CDR2 SYGVNS. The CDR3 contains 20 residues. The CDR3 region is CASSGLRDRETRQSKQPQHF. For the CDR3, the DNA is TGTGCCAGCAGTGGACTCCGGGACAGGGAGACGAGACAATCCAAACAGCCCCAGCATTTT.

This clonotype was observed many times. The chain recombines TRBV11-2 with TRBJ2-3; D not certain. The germline V gene encodes CDR1 SGHAT and CDR2 FQNNGV. The V and J ends lost 1 base and 6 bases respectively, with 8 bases between them. The CDR3 loop spans 13 amino acids. The CDR3 region is CASSLGQIDTQYF. CDR3 nucleotide sequence: TGTGCCAGCAGCTTAGGGCAGATCGATACGCAGTATTTT. Supplemented by reference TRBV11-2 and TRBJ2-3, the full variable domain reads EAGVAQSPRYKIIEKRQSVAFWCNPISGHATLYWYQQILGQGPKLLIQFQNNGVVDDSQLPKDRFSAERLKGVDSTLKIQPAKLEDSAVYLCASSLGQIDTQYFGPGTRLTVL.

To note about this clonotype: An end of the junction differs from the germline gene, which may be a read error. The rearrangement links TRBV7-8 to TRBJ2-7, with 8 bases fitting TRBD2. Germline CDR1 SGHVS, CDR2 FQNEAQ. The CDR3 spans 14 residues. CDR3 loop: CASSPREGSYEQYF. The CDR3 bases are TGCGCCAGCAGCCCTCGGGAGGGGTCCTACGAGCAGTACTTC.